This T cell receptor beta chain emerged from a study of molecular identifiers for immune sequencing clone quantification. Bulk TCR libraries were made with methods that had been previously described and with listed TCR primers. Via MiXCR, TCRdb re-called the PCR reads, giving one row per CDR3 protein. In the table there are some 320,000 distinct CDR3 sequences, 20% to 25% of which are singletons. V gave up 0 bases and J gave up 6 bases, with 14 bases separating them. The CDR3 runs to 15 residues. Germline CDR1 reads ENHRY; CDR2 reads SYGVKD. This clonotype appeared a few times. Its matching antigen is unknown. Study-wide results and limits: Over 99% of effector molecules, yet under 1% of naive-cell molecules, were held by clones above 20 RNA copies.

Sorted cells numbering roughly 19,000 to 1,000,000, with 10%, 30% or 50% RNA, yielded the naive CD8 libraries. Sorting was used to obtain naive CD8 T cells (CD8+CD4-CCR7+CD45RA+). Sequenced: naive CD8+ T cells from blood, with Jurkat cell RNA spiked in. This sample's subset: FACS-sorted CD8+CD4-CCR7+CD45RA+ naive T cells. The chain uses TRBV10-3 and TRBJ1-1; D is perhaps TRBD1 (5 bases). The origin of this receptor is a human donor in good health. Some libraries in this study had Jurkat cell RNA spiked in. The CDR3 coding sequence is TGTGCCATCAGTGAGTCGGGCGGGTGGGGGGCTGAAGCTTTCTTT. Protein sequence: CAISESGGWGAEAFF.